The TCR beta chain under discussion was sequenced for a study of monozygotic twins with inflammatory bowel disease. Every TCR library drew on 3500 ng of total RNA. Reprocessing the 5' RACE reads, TCRdb reports a single entry for every CDR3 protein and omits DNA. The sample shows 400,000 or so distinct CDR3 sequences, and 2% to 3% sits with its ten largest clones. Points on this clonotype: Its antigen is undetermined.

This CDR3 spans 13 amino acids. CDR1 and CDR2 (germline): DFQATT, SNEGSKA (reference sequence). Study-wide findings and caveats: Among patients, repertoires may have gained variability from differing immunosuppressive treatments.

The J gene is TRBJ1-2, the V gene TRBV20-1; no DNA is available, so the TRBD1 call from TCRdb remains unchecked. Sample: blood. The clonotype comes from a human donor with ulcerative colitis or Crohn's disease, or a healthy co-twin of an affected twin (not recorded which). CDR3 sequence: CSAKTQGNYGYTF.